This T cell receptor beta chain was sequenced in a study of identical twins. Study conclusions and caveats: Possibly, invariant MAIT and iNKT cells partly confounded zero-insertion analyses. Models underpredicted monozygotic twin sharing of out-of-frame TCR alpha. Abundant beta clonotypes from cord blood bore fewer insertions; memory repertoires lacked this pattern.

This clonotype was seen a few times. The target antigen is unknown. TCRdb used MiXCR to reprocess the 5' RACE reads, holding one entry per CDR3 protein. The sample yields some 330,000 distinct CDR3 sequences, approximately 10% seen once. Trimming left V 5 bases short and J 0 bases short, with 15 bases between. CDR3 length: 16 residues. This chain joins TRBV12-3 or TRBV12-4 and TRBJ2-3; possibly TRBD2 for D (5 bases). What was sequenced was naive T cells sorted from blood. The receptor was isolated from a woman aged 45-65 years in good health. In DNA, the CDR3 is TGTGCCAGCAGTCTCCCCAGCGGAGCTAGCACAGATACGCAGTATTTT. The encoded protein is CASSLPSGASTDTQYF.